Described below is a single T cell receptor beta chain sequence and its context. Antigen specificity is unknown. The CDR3 ends on some other residue instead of the conserved phenylalanine or tryptophan, so this is likely a read error. This specimen comes from a study of long-term antiretroviral therapy in people with HIV. The study, taken as a whole, reports: All time points showed a repertoire dominated by clones expanded before ART.

Held in samples before DNA extraction were roughly 0.9-11 million cryopreserved PBMC. Runs used v3.0 of the immunoSEQ assay and were done at survey level. Produced via immunoSEQ multiplex PCR; TCRdb's table is partial and in-frame only. The table shows about 26,000 clones, with approximately 86% occurring only once. The CDR3 is made up of 13 amino acids. Trimming stripped 6 bases from V and 4 bases from J, with 12 bases between. The germline gives CDR1 MNHEY, CDR2 SMNVEV (reference sequence). This specimen was unsorted PBMCs, taken more than 2.6 years after starting antiretroviral therapy. The clonotype comes from a man aged 35 to 55 with HIV. This chain links TRBV27 with TRBJ1-2; D is ambiguous. The CDR3, as DNA: TGTGCCAGCAGACATATAGAGTCCTATGGCTACACCCTC. Its translation is CASRHIESYGYTL.